The 5 T cell receptor beta chains below were found in one sample sequenced in a study of long-term antiretroviral therapy in people with HIV. Survey-level immunoSEQ v3.0 assays were run. Data came from immunoSEQ multiplex PCR; TCRdb stores just in-frame clones and leaves some out. The table has about 21,000 clones, around 90% seen once. The sample was unsorted PBMCs, taken 2.1 years after starting antiretroviral therapy. The receptors here all came from a man aged 18 to 30 with HIV.

The chain is built from TRBV7-9 and TRBJ1-3; D may be TRBD1 (5 bases). Trimming left V 0 bases short and J 0 bases short, with 12 bases between. The CDR3 contains 17 residues. Germline V CDR1 and CDR2: SEHNR, FQNEAQ (reference sequence). The CDR3 DNA sequence: TGTGCCAGCAGCTTAGCCCGGGGGTTCCACTCTGGAAACACCATATATTTT. Translating gives CASSLARGFHSGNTIYF.

The chain joins TRBV11-2 to TRBJ2-6; D gene unclear. Trimming removed 3 bases from V and 1 base from J, with 10 bases in between. The CDR3 extends over 16 amino acids. Germline V lookup: CDR1 SGHAT, CDR2 FQNNGV. The CDR3 DNA follows: TGTGCCAGCAGCTTGGTTGGTAGGTCTGGGGCCAACGTCCTGACTTTC. Translated, it gives CASSLVGRSGANVLTF.

The rearrangement uses TRBV4-3 and TRBJ1-2; 7 bases agree with TRBD1. Germline-derived CDR1 and CDR2 are LGHNA and YSLEER. Trimming cost V 1 base and J 2 bases; bases outside gene matches: 7. The length of the CDR3 is 16 residues. Written as DNA, the CDR3 is TGCGCCAGCAGCCAAGCCGCGACAGGGTCCAACTATGGCTACACCTTC. It is translated as CASSQAATGSNYGYTF.

The V and J genes are TRBV7-9 and TRBJ2-7; 10 positions match TRBD1. Unmatched junction bases numbered 4, after V lost 3 bases and J lost 2 bases. The CDR3 has 15 amino acids. CDR1 is SEHNR, CDR2 FQNEAQ, per germline (reference sequence). This CDR3 is CASSLPGQGPYEQYF. Here the CDR3 DNA reads TGTGCCAGCAGCTTGCCGGGACAGGGGCCCTACGAGCAGTACTTC.

The rearrangement uses TRBV28 and TRBJ2-7; D possibly uses TRBD1 or TRBD2 (5 bases each). Germline V gene data show CDR1 as MDHEN and CDR2 as SYDVKM. The CDR3 has 15 residues. Trimming took 10 bases from V and 3 from J, leaving 22 bases between them. CDR3 in amino acids: CAITPSGAPIYEQYF. The CDR3 nucleotides are TGTGCCATCACCCCGTCCGGGGCCCCCATCTACGAGCAGTACTTC.